The 10 T cell receptor beta chains below all came from one sample that was sequenced in a study of beta chain features in type 1 diabetes. Antigen specificity for these receptors is unknown. Overall study findings and caveats: In all four CD4+ subsets, TCRB CDR3 length was significantly, moderately reduced in type 1 diabetes.

Every bit of the isolated RNA underwent reverse transcription, so sequencing read expressed TCRB transcripts. Produced via immunoSEQ multiplex PCR; TCRdb's table is partial and in-frame only. Seen here are some 350,000 clones, 8% to 10% observed once, and the top ten hold roughly 0.54%. Sequencing was done on a sample of central memory CD4+ T cells from blood. The receptors were sampled from a man aged 25-40 years with type 1 diabetes.

This clone was seen more than once but under ten times. The CDR3: CASSSRTSDSYEQYF. In nucleotides, the CDR3 is TGTGCCAGCAGCTCGAGGACTAGCGATTCCTACGAGCAGTACTTC. The J gene is TRBJ2-7, the V gene TRBV7-9, with 9 positions matching TRBD2. Looked up from germline, CDR1 is SEHNR and CDR2 is FQNEAQ (reference sequence). V lost 4 bases to trimming and J lost 1 base; unmatched junction nucleotides: 5. The CDR3 length is 15 residues.

This clone was seen more than once but under ten times. The rearrangement joins TRBV19 to TRBJ2-2; no clear D. The CDR3 is 14 residues long. CDR1 is LNHDA, CDR2 SQIVND, per germline (reference sequence). The V and J ends lost 0 bases and 1 base respectively, with 3 bases between them. CDR3 in DNA: TGTGCCAGTAGTATAGAGGGGAACACCGGGGAGCTGTTTTTT. Translation: CASSIEGNTGELFF.

This clone was observed a few times. V is TRBV11-2 and J is TRBJ2-7, with D hard to call. In germline, CDR1 is SGHAT, CDR2 FQNNGV. Trimming removed 6 bases at V and 3 bases at J, with 12 bases between. This CDR3 spans 13 amino acids. This CDR3 reads CASSFLGNYEQYF. In DNA form, the CDR3 reads TGTGCCAGCAGTTTCCTGGGGAACTACGAGCAGTACTTC.

V usage is TRBV28 and J usage is TRBJ1-5; no firm D call. The V end lost 4 bases, the J end lost 2 bases, and 15 bases lay between the germline ends. This CDR3 region has 16 residues. In germline, CDR1 is MDHEN, CDR2 SYDVKM. CDR3 sequence reads: CASSSRLSRGNQPQHF. The CDR3 DNA reads as TGTGCCAGCAGTTCAAGGTTAAGTCGAGGCAATCAGCCCCAGCATTTT.

This clone was picked up many times. Other DNA sequences in this sample translate to the same CDR3. CDR3: CASSPGQSTSYEQYF. CDR3 in DNA: TGTGCCAGCAGCCCCGGACAGTCGACCTCCTACGAGCAGTACTTC. This sequence joins TRBV28 and TRBJ2-7; D may be TRBD1 (6 bases). Germline CDR1 MDHEN, CDR2 SYDVKM. CDR3 size: 15 residues. V was trimmed by 6 bases and J by 0 bases, leaving 15 bases between them.

Many counts were recorded for this clone. The rearrangement links TRBV7-6 to TRBJ1-4; D is perhaps TRBD1 (6 bases). V gave up 7 bases and J gave up 11 bases, with 20 bases separating them. The CDR3 contains 14 residues. CDR1 is SGHVS, CDR2 FNYEAQ, per germline. CDR3 nucleotide sequence: TGTGCCAGCACCATGCGGGGGGGCAGGGCGAAACTGTTTTTT. It translates to CASTMRGGRAKLFF.

The rearrangement joins TRBV5-4 to TRBJ2-1; a possible D gene is TRBD1 (6 bases). The V gene's germline CDR1 is SGHNT and CDR2 YYREEE (reference sequence). The CDR3 spans 15 residues. The ends were cut back, 6 bases at V and 4 bases at J, with 17 bases in the middle. The CDR3 is CASTEWTVTYNEQFF. As DNA, the CDR3 is TGTGCCAGCACCGAATGGACAGTTACGTACAATGAGCAGTTCTTC.

This clone turned up a few times. This chain links TRBV4-3 with TRBJ2-2, with TRBD2 matching over 8 bases. The V gene end was trimmed by 1 base and the J gene end by 3 bases; junction bases not matched to a gene: 4. The germline V gene encodes CDR1 LGHNA and CDR2 YSLEER. This CDR3 is built from 16 residues. CDR3 in DNA: TGCGCCAGCAGCCAAGTGGGACTAGGATACACCGGGGAGCTGTTTTTT. As protein: CASSQVGLGYTGELFF.

The V gene is TRBV6-5, the J gene TRBJ2-3; possibly TRBD2 for D (5 bases). V lost 6 bases to trimming and J lost 2 bases, with 9 bases between them. Germline loops: CDR1 MNHEY, CDR2 SVGAGI. The CDR3 has 13 amino acids. The CDR3 spells CASRLVPTDTQYF. DNA for the CDR3: TGTGCCAGCAGACTAGTACCCACAGATACGCAGTATTTT.

This clone was detected a few times. This chain connects TRBV4-3 to TRBJ2-3, with D unresolved. There are 16 residues in the CDR3. The V and J ends lost 0 bases and 0 bases respectively, with 10 bases between them. CDR1 is LGHNA and CDR2 is YSLEER in the germline V gene. The CDR3 coding sequence is TGCGCCAGCAGCCAAGAAGTTTTAGTTAGCACAGATACGCAGTATTTT. Its translation is CASSQEVLVSTDTQYF.